Listed here are 25 T cell receptor beta chains from one sample, sequenced in a study of blood T cell repertoires in COVID-19. Data came from immunoSEQ multiplex PCR; TCRdb stores just in-frame clones and leaves some out. The table has about 130,000 clones, about 85% seen once. The source material was peripheral blood. Receptors originate from a middle-aged man with active or convalescent COVID-19.

V gene TRBV19 combines with J gene TRBJ2-5; 7 bases map to TRBD2. The V and J ends lost 5 bases and 7 bases, in that order; junction bases with no gene match: 4. CDR3 size: 12 residues. CDR1 is LNHDA, CDR2 SQIVND, per germline (reference sequence). CDR3 bases: TGTGCCAGTAGTGGGGGGGTCGGGACCCAGTACTTC. Encoded protein: CASSGGVGTQYF.

J is TRBJ1-4 and V is TRBV4-1, with 8 bases matching TRBD1. Losses at the gene ends were 5 bases for V and 8 bases for J; bases not matched to a gene: 10. CDR1 is MGHRA and CDR2 is YSYEKL in the germline V gene. This CDR3 contains 15 residues. The CDR3, as DNA: TGCGCCAGCAGCGGGACCGGGACAGGCCAAGAAAAACTGTTTTTT. This sequence encodes CASSGTGTGQEKLFF.

The chain carries TRBV10-3 and TRBJ2-2; TRBD2 agrees at 8 bases. Germline V gives CDR1 ENHRY, CDR2 SYGVKD. The CDR3 length is 15 residues. J was trimmed by 6 bases and V by 5 bases; bases with no gene match: 8. In nucleotides, the CDR3 is TGTGCCATCAGTCCCGCGGGGGGACTGGCCGGGGAGCTGTTTTTT. Encoded protein: CAISPAGGLAGELFF.

This clone was seen a handful of times. This chain links TRBV5-6 with TRBJ2-3, with D uncertain. The V gene's germline CDR1 is SGHDT and CDR2 YYEEEE. This CDR3 comprises 15 residues. Trimming removed 0 bases at V and 2 bases at J, with 10 bases between. The CDR3 here is CASSLGLLLTDTQYF. The CDR3 nucleotides read TGTGCCAGCAGCTTGGGACTTCTACTCACAGATACGCAGTATTTT.

The gene calls are TRBV9 and TRBJ1-3; TRBD1 matches 7 bases. CDR1 and CDR2 from the germline V gene are SGDLS and YYNGEE. The CDR3 extends over 15 amino acids. V gave up 0 bases and J gave up 7 bases; unmatched junction bases: 7. CDR3 sequence (DNA): TGTGCCAGCAGCGTAGATGGGACAGAACTTAACACCATATATTTT. Its translation: CASSVDGTELNTIYF.

The chain couples TRBV19 to TRBJ2-3; weak D call: TRBD2 (6 bases). In germline, CDR1 is LNHDA, CDR2 SQIVND (reference sequence). There are 16 residues in the CDR3. The V end was cut by 11 bases, the J end by 0 bases, with 21 bases between. In DNA, the CDR3 is TGTGCCTCCCGGGACTCCGCCGGTCCAAGCACAGATACGCAGTATTTT. This sequence encodes CASRDSAGPSTDTQYF.

J is TRBJ1-1 and V is TRBV27; 7 bases map to TRBD1. The CDR3 is 17 residues long. In germline, CDR1 is MNHEY, CDR2 SMNVEV (reference sequence). Trimming took 2 bases from V and 1 from J; bases not matched to a gene: 10. In DNA form, the CDR3 reads TGTGCCAGCAGTTTAAGGGGGCTCGGGTACGGGAACACTGAAGCTTTCTTT. Translating gives CASSLRGLGYGNTEAFF.

CDR3 nucleotide sequence: TGTGCCACCCGGGGACTAGCGGGGGACAATGAGCAGTTCTTC. Protein product: CATRGLAGDNEQFF. V and J are TRBV6-4 and TRBJ2-1; 14 bases fit TRBD2. The V gene's germline CDR1 is MRHNA and CDR2 SNTAGT. The CDR3 runs to 14 residues. Trimming cost V 10 bases and J 5 bases; bases outside gene matches: 4.

The genes are TRBV5-5 and TRBJ1-4; 7 bases are a match to TRBD1. Germline trimming cut 4 bases from V and 9 bases from J; bases unmatched to any gene: 9. This CDR3 region has 14 residues. Germline lookup yields CDR1 SGHKS and CDR2 YYEKEE (reference sequence). The CDR3 loop reads CASSATGTDKKLFF. The CDR3 coding sequence is TGTGCCAGCAGCGCCACCGGGACAGATAAAAAACTGTTTTTT.

The J gene is TRBJ1-2, the V gene TRBV6-2 or TRBV6-3, with D hard to call. Looked up from germline, CDR1 is MNHEY and CDR2 is SVGEGT. The CDR3 sequence is 14 residues long. V was trimmed by 1 base and J by 7 bases, leaving 13 bases between them. The DNA of the CDR3 is TGTGCCAGCAGTTACTATGAGGAAAAAGGTGGCTACACCTTC. This encodes CASSYYEEKGGYTF.

The chain joins TRBV7-9 to TRBJ1-6; tentatively, D is TRBD1 (6 bases). The V end was cut by 2 bases, the J end by 7 bases, with 9 bases between. Germline V gives CDR1 SEHNR, CDR2 FQNEAQ (reference sequence). The CDR3 sequence is 14 residues long. The chain's CDR3 is CASSLRQENSPLHF. The CDR3, as DNA: TGTGCCAGCAGCTTAAGACAGGAGAATTCACCCCTCCACTTT.

The genes are TRBV11-2 and TRBJ2-6; D gene ambiguous. V was trimmed by 5 bases and J by 0 bases, leaving 17 bases between them. Per the germline V gene, CDR1 is SGHAT and CDR2 is FQNNGV. The CDR3 is made up of 18 amino acids. CDR3 sequence (DNA): TGTGCCAGCAGCCTAAGAGGCAGAGAAAACTCTGGGGCCAACGTCCTGACTTTC. Its translation is CASSLRGRENSGANVLTF.

As DNA, the CDR3 is TGTGCCAGCAGCTACAAGACAGGAGTCAACTATGGCTACACCTTC. Its protein is CASSYKTGVNYGYTF. The chain employs TRBV5-6 and TRBJ1-2; D is perhaps TRBD1 (6 bases). The CDR3 covers 15 residues. Trimming took 3 bases from V and 2 from J, leaving 14 bases between them. CDR1 and CDR2 (germline): SGHDT, YYEEEE. Full variable domain (rest looked up from reference TRBV5-6 and TRBJ1-2): DAGVTQSPTHLIKTRGQQVTLRCSPKSGHDTVSWYQQALGQGPQFIFQYYEEEERQRGNFPDRFSGHQFPNYSSELNVNALLLGDSALYLCASSYKTGVNYGYTFGSGTRLTVV.

The chain employs TRBV27 and TRBJ2-7, with D unclear. This CDR3 has 13 amino acids. V was shortened by 0 bases and J by 3 bases, with 6 bases between the two germline ends. Germline CDR1 MNHEY, CDR2 SMNVEV (reference sequence). CDR3 sequence reads: CASSLSSGYEQYF. As DNA, the CDR3 is TGTGCCAGCAGTTTATCGTCGGGCTACGAGCAGTACTTC.

V gene TRBV28 combines with J gene TRBJ2-7; no clear D gene. The germline CDR1 and CDR2 sequences are MDHEN and SYDVKM. V was pared by 2 bases and J by 7 bases, with 9 bases between. The CDR3 is 12 amino acids. As DNA, the CDR3 is TGTGCCAGCAGTTTAGCTAGGCGAGAGCAGTACTTC. The encoded protein is CASSLARREQYF.

CDR3 coding DNA: TGTGCCAGCCACAGGACGGAGAACACTGAAGCTTTCTTT. It encodes CASHRTENTEAFF. This chain links TRBV12-3 or TRBV12-4 with TRBJ1-1; D perhaps matches TRBD1 (5 bases). The V gene lost 8 bases and the J gene lost 1 base, with 11 bases spanning the gap. The CDR3 loop spans 13 amino acids.

This chain connects TRBV10-1 to TRBJ2-7, with a possible D match to TRBD1 (5 bases). Germline CDR1 and CDR2: WNHNN and SYGVQD (reference sequence). The length of the CDR3 is 14 residues. The V end lost 0 bases, the J end lost 3 bases, and 9 bases lay between the germline ends. This chain's CDR3 is CASSESGRDYEQYF. CDR3 sequence (DNA): TGCGCCAGCAGTGAGTCAGGCAGGGACTACGAGCAGTACTTC.

This chain connects TRBV10-3 to TRBJ1-5, with TRBD1 matching over 7 bases. This CDR3 region has 14 residues. V was pared by 6 bases and J by 3 bases, with 5 bases of the junction left unmatched. The germline CDR1 and CDR2 sequences are ENHRY and SYGVKD. CDR3 in amino acids: CAIRAGTDNQPQHF. CDR3 DNA: TGTGCCATCAGAGCCGGGACAGACAATCAGCCCCAGCATTTT.

The chain joins TRBV4-1 to TRBJ1-3; no firm D call. Germline V gene data show CDR1 as MGHRA and CDR2 as YSYEKL. The CDR3 runs 17 residues. Trimming pared 0 bases from V and 2 bases from J, leaving 14 bases between. CDR3 nucleotides: TGCGCCAGCAGCCAAGATTCCCGGTTTATTGCTGGAAACACCATATATTTT. Amino acids: CASSQDSRFIAGNTIYF.

This chain links TRBV9 with TRBJ2-1; TRBD2 agrees at 8 bases. The CDR3 sequence is 14 residues long. Trimming removed 4 bases from V and 8 bases from J; junction bases left unmatched: 8. Germline V lookup: CDR1 SGDLS, CDR2 YYNGEE. In DNA, the CDR3 is TGTGCCAGCAGCACAAGCGGGGGCGGGGATGAGCAGTTCTTC. Amino acid sequence: CASSTSGGGDEQFF.

This clone has just one count. In nucleotides, the CDR3 is TGTGCTAGTGGTTCCCGGGACAGTTCCTACGAGCAGTACTTC. Translating it yields CASGSRDSSYEQYF. The chain recombines TRBV12-5 with TRBJ2-7; 7 bases match TRBD1. Unmatched junction bases numbered 4, after V lost 4 bases and J lost 1 base. This CDR3 spans 14 amino acids. The V gene's germline CDR1 is LGHNT and CDR2 FRNRAP.

This chain connects TRBV5-5 to TRBJ1-5; D is perhaps TRBD1 (6 bases). The CDR3 has 14 amino acids. V lost 5 bases, J lost 3 bases, and 12 bases lay in between. Germline V CDR1 and CDR2: SGHKS, YYEKEE (reference sequence). CDR3 residues: CASRRTADNQPQHF. The CDR3 bases are TGTGCCAGCAGGCGGACAGCGGACAATCAGCCCCAGCATTTT.

This sequence joins TRBV4-1 and TRBJ2-2, with 14 bases that match TRBD2. V gave up 5 bases and J gave up 7 bases; unmatched junction bases: 6. The CDR3 runs 16 residues. CDR1 MGHRA and CDR2 YSYEKL come from the germline V gene. The CDR3 sequence: CASSETGLAGGGELFF. CDR3 in DNA: TGCGCCAGCAGCGAAACAGGACTAGCGGGGGGCGGGGAGCTGTTTTTT.

This clone appeared a single time. J is TRBJ2-2 and V is TRBV7-6; TRBD1 is a possible D gene (5 bases). The V gene's germline CDR1 is SGHVS and CDR2 FNYEAQ. This CDR3 has 16 amino acids. The V end was cut by 2 bases, the J end by 6 bases, with 16 bases between. CDR3 in DNA: TGTGCCAGCAGCTTATCGACAGAGCCAGGGTCCGGGGAGCTGTTTTTT. Residues: CASSLSTEPGSGELFF. Looking up the rest from reference TRBV7-6 and TRBJ2-2 gives the full variable domain: GAGVSQSPRYKVTKRGQDVALRCDPISGHVSLYWYRQALGQGPEFLTYFNYEAQQDKSGLPNDRFSAERPEGSISTLTIQRTEQRDSAMYRCASSLSTEPGSGELFFGEGSRLTVL.

The chain uses TRBV4-3 and TRBJ1-2, with D maybe TRBD1 (5 bases). The germline gives CDR1 LGHNA, CDR2 YSLEER. The CDR3 has 13 amino acids. The V end was cut by 2 bases, the J end by 4 bases, with 8 bases between. CDR3 bases: TGCGCCAGCAGCCAACCGGGGGTCTATGGCTACACCTTC. Residues: CASSQPGVYGYTF.